These 23 T cell receptor beta chains were sequenced from one sample in a study of beta chain features in type 1 diabetes. Findings and caveats of the study: Shorter TCRB CDR3s, moderately but significantly so, marked every one of the four CD4+ subsets in Type 1 diabetes patients.

The study reverse transcribed the entire isolated RNA, so it sequenced expressed TCRB transcripts. Here immunoSEQ multiplex PCR was the method, and the copy in TCRdb shows in-frame clones only, minus some. The sample lists about 700,000 clones, around 15% seen once, with about 0.02% in the top ten. For these TCRs, the target antigens are not known. The specimen was naive CD4+ T cells from blood. These receptors were collected from a man younger than 30 with type 1 diabetes.

This clone was seen a handful of times. The V call is TRBV7-9, the J call TRBJ2-2; D is ambiguous. This CDR3 region has 16 residues. Germline-derived CDR1 and CDR2 are SEHNR and FQNEAQ (reference sequence). Deletions cut 3 bases from V and 1 base from J, with 12 bases between. The CDR3 nucleotides are TGTGCCAGCAGCTTGCGGATAGGGTTGAACACCGGGGAGCTGTTTTTT. Protein product: CASSLRIGLNTGELFF.

The gene calls are TRBV5-1 and TRBJ2-2, with D maybe TRBD1 (5 bases). This CDR3 has 17 residues. The germline CDR1 and CDR2 sequences are SGHRS and YFSETQ. V lost 3 bases and J 1 base, leaving 16 bases between the germline ends. The CDR3 here is CASSSVGQGLNTGELFF. The CDR3 DNA sequence: TGCGCCAGCAGCTCGGTTGGGCAGGGCCTGAACACCGGGGAGCTGTTTTTT.

The chain links TRBV7-2 to TRBJ1-3; possibly TRBD1 for D (5 bases). The length of the CDR3 is 15 residues. Germline V gene lookup returns CDR1 SGHTA and CDR2 FQGNSA. Between the trimmed V and J ends, which lost 5 bases and 0 bases, there was a span of 11 bases. CDR3 coding DNA: TGTGCCAGCAGCCCACAGGAGAGCTCTGGAAACACCATATATTTT. Protein sequence: CASSPQESSGNTIYF.

The CDR3 reads CAISEPIGLRGTEAFF. The CDR3, as DNA: TGTGCCATCAGTGAGCCGATAGGATTGCGGGGGACTGAAGCTTTCTTT. The chain carries TRBV10-3 and TRBJ1-1; D is perhaps TRBD1 (5 bases). Germline V gene sequence: CDR1 ENHRY, CDR2 SYGVKD. The CDR3 runs to 16 residues. Trimming removed 2 bases at V and 5 bases at J, with 18 bases between.

This clone showed up just a few times. The rearrangement uses TRBV9 and TRBJ2-7; 8 bases fit TRBD2. The ends lost 0 bases at V and 6 bases at J; junction bases unmatched: 5. Germline CDR1 is SGDLS and CDR2 is YYNGEE. The CDR3 covers 14 residues. CDR3 protein: CASSVVSGGVEQYF. DNA for the CDR3: TGTGCCAGCAGCGTAGTTTCGGGAGGGGTCGAGCAGTACTTC.

This clone was counted between two and nine times. V usage is TRBV19 and J usage is TRBJ2-2; D call uncertain. V lost 1 base and J lost 7, with 10 bases in between. Looked up from germline, CDR1 is LNHDA and CDR2 is SQIVND (reference sequence). The length of the CDR3 is 14 residues. As DNA, the CDR3 is TGTGCCAGTAGTATAGTTGGTGGAATCGGGGAGCTGTTTTTT. Protein sequence: CASSIVGGIGELFF.

The chain is built from TRBV19 and TRBJ1-1; 8 bases match TRBD1. J was trimmed by 0 bases and V by 5 bases; bases with no gene match: 5. This CDR3 is 15 amino acids long. Looked up from germline, CDR1 is LNHDA and CDR2 is SQIVND (reference sequence). The CDR3 nucleotides are TGTGCCAGTAGTGAAACAGGGGGTATGAACACTGAAGCTTTCTTT. Its translation: CASSETGGMNTEAFF.

This chain links TRBV6-1 with TRBJ2-3; TRBD1 agrees at 10 bases. J was trimmed by 0 bases and V by 4 bases; bases with no gene match: 4. Germline CDR1 reads MNHNS; CDR2 reads SASEGT. The CDR3 is 16 amino acids. Here the CDR3 reads CASSARQGASTDTQYF. In DNA form, the CDR3 reads TGTGCCAGCAGTGCACGACAGGGGGCTAGCACAGATACGCAGTATTTT.

The chain has TRBV28 and TRBJ1-1; D not certain. This CDR3 is built from 14 residues. Germline V gene data show CDR1 as MDHEN and CDR2 as SYDVKM. V was shortened by 3 bases and J by 1 base, with 9 bases between the two germline ends. CDR3 sequence reads: CASSLAQRNTEAFF. The CDR3 DNA reads as TGTGCCAGCAGTTTGGCCCAGCGGAACACTGAAGCTTTCTTT.

The chain links TRBV25-1 to TRBJ1-2, with D uncertain. Germline lookup yields CDR1 MGHDK and CDR2 SYGVNS. This CDR3 contains 14 residues. V dropped 6 bases and J dropped 2 bases, with 13 bases sitting between them. The CDR3 DNA is TGTGCCAGCAGACCCTCGGCAGGAAACTATGGCTACACCTTC. As protein: CASRPSAGNYGYTF.

This clone was detected a few times. The genes are TRBV2 and TRBJ2-5; 8 positions agree with TRBD1. Germline assignment: CDR1 SNHLY and CDR2 FYNNEI. V lost 4 bases, J lost 5 bases, and 3 bases stayed unmatched. The CDR3 consists of 13 residues. CDR3 coding DNA: TGTGCCAGCAGTGCGACAGGGGCCGAGACCCAGTACTTC. This codes for CASSATGAETQYF.

V gene TRBV9 combines with J gene TRBJ2-2; D gene ambiguous. This CDR3 is built from 13 residues. Germline V gene sequence: CDR1 SGDLS, CDR2 YYNGEE. The V end was cut by 4 bases, the J end by 13 bases, with 17 bases between. CDR3 region: CASSLTLVARLFF. The DNA for the CDR3 is TGTGCCAGCAGCCTTACCCTTGTGGCCCGGCTGTTTTTT.

This chain joins TRBV7-9 and TRBJ2-1; D not resolved. Trimming took off 5 bases at V and 9 bases at J, with 14 bases between the two ends. CDR1 is SEHNR and CDR2 is FQNEAQ in the germline V gene (reference sequence). This CDR3 has 13 residues. The CDR3 loop reads CASSPRPRGEQFF. The CDR3 nucleotides are TGTGCCAGCAGCCCCCGCCCGCGAGGTGAGCAGTTCTTC.

This clone was detected a few times. This chain joins TRBV5-1 and TRBJ2-7, with TRBD1 matching 7 bases. This CDR3 has 15 amino acids. V trimming: 4 bases; J trimming: 3 bases; junction bases outside the gene matches: 10. From germline, CDR1 is SGHRS and CDR2 YFSETQ. This CDR3 is CASSRRKGAGYEQYF. The CDR3 DNA reads TGCGCCAGCAGCCGCCGAAAGGGGGCTGGCTACGAGCAGTACTTC.

The chain has TRBV4-2 and TRBJ1-1; D possibly corresponds to TRBD1 (5 bases). The germline V and J ends were trimmed by 0 bases and 10 bases, with 18 bases remaining between them. CDR1 and CDR2 from the germline V gene are LGHNA and YNFKEQ. This CDR3 is built from 15 residues. The CDR3 DNA reads as TGTGCCAGCAGCCAAGATCGTAGAACAGGCCGCGGAGCTTTCTTT. It yields the protein CASSQDRRTGRGAFF.

The chain is built from TRBV30 and TRBJ1-3, with a possible D match to TRBD1 (5 bases). V dropped 3 bases and J dropped 4 bases, with 10 bases sitting between them. CDR3 length: 13 amino acids. The germline V gene encodes CDR1 GTSNPN and CDR2 SVGIG (reference sequence). The CDR3 coding sequence is TGTGCCTGGAGCGGGGCTACCGGAAACACCATATATTTT. Translating it yields CAWSGATGNTIYF.

This clone was counted only a few times. V gene TRBV25-1 combines with J gene TRBJ1-1, with TRBD1 identical over 7 bases. The CDR3 sequence is 14 residues long. Germline-derived CDR1 and CDR2 are MGHDK and SYGVNS. The V segment lost 0 bases and the J segment 3 bases; nucleotides outside the gene matches: 1. Here the CDR3 reads CASSEYDRDTEAFF. The DNA of the CDR3 is TGTGCCAGCAGTGAATATGACAGGGACACTGAAGCTTTCTTT.

The chain carries TRBV25-1 and TRBJ2-5; a weak D match, TRBD2 (5 bases). Trimming took 4 bases from V and 4 from J, leaving 16 bases between them. CDR1 is MGHDK, CDR2 SYGVNS, per germline. The CDR3 contains 15 residues. In DNA, the CDR3 is TGTGCCAGCAGTGCATGGCGGGTCTTTAGAGAGACCCAGTACTTC. The encoded protein is CASSAWRVFRETQYF.

The chain carries TRBV5-1 and TRBJ1-5; D is perhaps TRBD1 (5 bases). The germline V and J ends were trimmed by 4 bases and 3 bases, with 11 bases remaining between them. This CDR3 region has 14 residues. Germline V CDR1 and CDR2: SGHRS, YFSETQ. CDR3 nucleotides: TGCGCCAGCAGCCCTGGAGGGGACAATCAGCCCCAGCATTTT. It yields the protein CASSPGGDNQPQHF.

This clone was recorded a few times. The chain recombines TRBV7-9 with TRBJ2-1, with D hard to call. Trimming shortened V by 5 bases and J by 12 bases, and 11 bases separated the two germline ends. CDR3 length: 11 amino acids. The V gene's germline CDR1 is SEHNR and CDR2 FQNEAQ (reference sequence). The DNA of the CDR3 is TGTGCCAGCAGCGTTACTAACGGGCAGTTCTTC. Protein: CASSVTNGQFF.

With respect to this clone: The junction shows a germline mismatch at one end, possibly a read error. The chain carries TRBV6-1 and TRBJ2-7; a weak D match, TRBD1 (5 bases). The V gene's germline CDR1 is MNHNS and CDR2 SASEGT. The CDR3 is 13 amino acids. The CDR3 reads CASSETPVLRQIF. Here the CDR3 DNA reads TGTGCCAGCAGTGAAACCCCGGTTTTGAGACAGATCTTC.

This clone was observed a handful of times. J is TRBJ2-7 and V is TRBV7-4; D might be TRBD1 (6 bases). In germline, CDR1 is SGHVT, CDR2 SQSDAQ. V shed 5 bases and J shed 6 bases, with 17 bases lying between them. The CDR3 is 14 residues long. CDR3 in amino acids: CASSERGSPAEQYF. CDR3 in DNA: TGTGCCAGCAGCGAGAGGGGGTCACCCGCCGAGCAGTACTTC.

This clone was seen a single time. V is TRBV11-2 and J is TRBJ2-3, with 7 bases fitting TRBD2. Trimming took 7 bases from V and 3 from J; bases not matched to a gene: 10. The CDR3 covers 15 residues. Germline V gene data show CDR1 as SGHAT and CDR2 as FQNNGV. The CDR3: CASTQRLGGTDTQYF. DNA of the CDR3: TGTGCCAGCACCCAGAGGCTGGGAGGGACAGATACGCAGTATTTT.